Each of the 16 T cell receptor beta chains below was sequenced from the same sample in a study of beta chain features in type 1 diabetes. Findings and caveats of the study: The study found moderately but significantly shorter TCRB CDR3s in all four CD4+ subsets of Type 1 diabetes patients.

Their antigens are not known. Every bit of the isolated RNA underwent reverse transcription, so sequencing read expressed TCRB transcripts. Data came from immunoSEQ multiplex PCR; TCRdb stores just in-frame clones and leaves some out. The sample contains hundreds of thousands of clones, approximately 11% of which appear only once. What was sequenced was naive CD4+ T cells from blood. The receptor source for this set is a man aged 25 to 40 with type 1 diabetes.

Only a few counts were recorded for this clone. The rearrangement joins TRBV4-1 to TRBJ2-5, with 9 bases fitting TRBD1. V trimming: 3 bases; J trimming: 5 bases; junction bases outside the gene matches: 7. The CDR3 runs to 15 residues. Germline V gene lookup returns CDR1 MGHRA and CDR2 YSYEKL. The CDR3 sequence is CASSHRGQGDETQYF. CDR3 coding DNA: TGCGCCAGCAGCCACCGGGGACAGGGAGATGAGACCCAGTACTTC.

This clone was counted a few times. J is TRBJ2-3 and V is TRBV18; 12 positions agree with TRBD1. The length of the CDR3 is 16 residues. Germline-derived CDR1 and CDR2 are KGHSH and LQKENI. Trimming cost V 6 bases and J 1 base; bases outside gene matches: 5. The CDR3 DNA reads TGTGCCAGCTCCCCGGGACAGGGGGCCGGCACAGATACGCAGTATTTT. As protein: CASSPGQGAGTDTQYF.

This clone came up a few times. V is TRBV25-1 and J is TRBJ2-7, with TRBD2 as a possible D gene (6 bases). Germline values: CDR1 MGHDK, CDR2 SYGVNS. The CDR3 covers 17 residues. Trimming took 3 bases from V and 3 from J, leaving 21 bases between them. CDR3 sequence: CASSDPGTGELNYEQYF. As DNA, the CDR3 is TGTGCCAGCAGTGACCCCGGCACGGGAGAGCTTAACTACGAGCAGTACTTC.

The chain uses TRBV4-2 and TRBJ1-4; TRBD1 might be the D (5 bases). This CDR3 has 14 residues. The V end was cut by 0 bases, the J end by 7 bases, with 9 bases between. Germline V lookup: CDR1 LGHNA, CDR2 YNFKEQ. The CDR3 nucleotides read TGTGCCAGCAGCCAAGAGTGGGGGGTTGAAAAACTGTTTTTT. Its translation is CASSQEWGVEKLFF.

In its sample, this clone was seen a few times. This rearrangement joins TRBV7-2 to TRBJ2-7; tentative D call: TRBD2 (5 bases). CDR1 SGHTA and CDR2 FQGNSA come from the germline V gene. V lost 4 bases and J lost 2, with 15 bases in between. This CDR3 is built from 15 residues. This CDR3 reads CASSSRRGVAYEQYF. The CDR3 DNA reads TGTGCCAGCAGCTCGCGCCGGGGTGTCGCCTACGAGCAGTACTTC.

The chain couples TRBV10-3 to TRBJ1-1, with D maybe TRBD1 (5 bases). The length of the CDR3 is 13 residues. V shed 8 bases and J shed 0 bases, with 10 bases lying between them. Germline loops: CDR1 ENHRY, CDR2 SYGVKD. This CDR3 reads CAIGAGMNTEAFF. CDR3 nucleotide sequence: TGTGCCATCGGGGCGGGAATGAACACTGAAGCTTTCTTT.

The chain carries TRBV7-9 and TRBJ2-7; D not certain. V was pared by 2 bases and J by 4 bases, with 9 bases between. CDR1 and CDR2 (germline): SEHNR, FQNEAQ (reference sequence). The CDR3 consists of 13 residues. CDR3 coding DNA: TGTGCCAGCAGCTTACAGGCTTTTTACGAGCAGTACTTC. This gives the protein CASSLQAFYEQYF.

The chain uses TRBV11-1 and TRBJ2-3; a weak D match, TRBD2 (6 bases). Trimming pared 1 base from V and 1 base from J, leaving 9 bases between. CDR3 length: 15 residues. From germline, CDR1 is SGHAT and CDR2 FQDESV (reference sequence). The CDR3 sequence is CASSLERVGTDTQYF. CDR3 nucleotide sequence: TGTGCCAGCAGCTTAGAGCGGGTAGGCACAGATACGCAGTATTTT.

This clone has only a few counts. The chain couples TRBV4-1 to TRBJ2-7; D is unclear. The V gene lost 1 base and the J gene lost 2 bases, with 12 bases spanning the gap. The CDR3 extends over 15 amino acids. Looked up from germline, CDR1 is MGHRA and CDR2 is YSYEKL. The CDR3 region is CASSQGGAVPYEQYF. DNA for the CDR3: TGCGCCAGCAGCCAAGGAGGAGCCGTCCCCTACGAGCAGTACTTC.

This clone showed up just a few times. The chain carries TRBV27 and TRBJ1-6; D might be TRBD1 (6 bases). V dropped 8 bases and J dropped 7 bases, with 15 bases sitting between them. Germline V lookup: CDR1 MNHEY, CDR2 SMNVEV (reference sequence). The CDR3 has 14 amino acids. CDR3 bases: TGTGCCAGCTCCATGTGGGACAAGAATTCACCCCTCCACTTT. Translated: CASSMWDKNSPLHF.

A remark on this clone: The sample has other DNA sequences that encode this CDR3 too. The chain links TRBV19 to TRBJ2-1, with D possibly matching TRBD1 (5 bases). CDR1 and CDR2 from the germline V gene are LNHDA and SQIVND (reference sequence). This CDR3 has 13 amino acids. Trimming shortened V by 4 bases and J by 6 bases, and 10 bases separated the two germline ends. CDR3 nucleotide sequence: TGTGCCAGTAGTACCCGTCAGGGCAATGAGCAGTTCTTC. The encoded protein is CASSTRQGNEQFF.

The chain has TRBV28 and TRBJ2-5; D call uncertain. The CDR3 consists of 13 residues. CDR1 and CDR2 (germline): MDHEN, SYDVKM. Trimming shortened V by 1 base and J by 2 bases, and 5 bases separated the two germline ends. The CDR3: CASSLYSQETQYF. In nucleotides, the CDR3 is TGTGCCAGCAGTTTATACAGTCAAGAGACCCAGTACTTC.

The chain employs TRBV6-1 and TRBJ2-1; D may be TRBD2 (7 bases). Germline V lookup: CDR1 MNHNS, CDR2 SASEGT. The ends were cut back, 5 bases at V and 9 bases at J, with 14 bases in the middle. The CDR3 is 13 residues long. The CDR3 reads CASSSGGAVEQFF. Here the CDR3 DNA reads TGTGCCAGCAGTTCTGGGGGGGCGGTTGAGCAGTTCTTC.

J is TRBJ2-7 and V is TRBV7-6, with 12 bases lining up with TRBD2. CDR1 SGHVS and CDR2 FNYEAQ come from the germline V gene. There are 16 residues in the CDR3. V gave up 4 bases and J gave up 1 base; unmatched junction bases: 5. Written as DNA, the CDR3 is TGTGCCAGCAGCTCCCGGACTAGCGGGGCGTCCTACGAGCAGTACTTC. Residues: CASSSRTSGASYEQYF.

The chain joins TRBV9 to TRBJ2-7; 9 nucleotides match TRBD2. The germline V gene encodes CDR1 SGDLS and CDR2 YYNGEE. The CDR3 extends over 15 amino acids. J was trimmed by 1 base and V by 5 bases; bases with no gene match: 7. The CDR3 loop is CASSRSGGLSYEQYF. The CDR3 region has the DNA TGTGCCAGCAGTCGTAGCGGGGGTCTGTCCTACGAGCAGTACTTC.

This clone has more than one count but fewer than ten. V usage is TRBV9 and J usage is TRBJ1-4; 7 positions match TRBD1. CDR1 and CDR2 from the germline V gene are SGDLS and YYNGEE. V trimming: 3 bases; J trimming: 7 bases; junction bases outside the gene matches: 9. The CDR3 sequence is 15 residues long. The CDR3 DNA follows: TGTGCCAGCAGCGCCGAACAGGGGACTGGTGAAAAACTGTTTTTT. This sequence encodes CASSAEQGTGEKLFF.